One and the same sample provided the 27 T cell receptor beta chains below, sequenced in a study of blood T cell repertoires in COVID-19. Some clones are missing from TCRdb's copy, which holds only in-frame ones; the method was immunoSEQ multiplex PCR. Of approximately 120,000 clones in the sample, approximately 83% were seen once. The sample consisted of peripheral blood. The receptors derive from a woman over 75 with acute or convalescent COVID-19.

V usage is TRBV28 and J usage is TRBJ2-2; the D is unclear. Per the germline V gene, CDR1 is MDHEN and CDR2 is SYDVKM. The V end was cut by 7 bases, the J end by 3 bases, with 12 bases between. The CDR3 consists of 14 residues. The CDR3 DNA follows: TGTGCCAGCACAAGCCTAGTGCACACCGGGGAGCTGTTTTTT. Translated, it gives CASTSLVHTGELFF.

This clone has only a few counts. The chain is built from TRBV11-2 and TRBJ1-5, with D possibly TRBD1 on 5 matching bases. The CDR3 length is 13 residues. Trimming cost V 3 bases and J 4 bases, with 7 bases left between them. Germline CDR1 and CDR2: SGHAT and FQNNGV. This CDR3 is CASSLTENQPQHF. In nucleotides, the CDR3 is TGTGCCAGCAGCTTGACAGAAAATCAGCCCCAGCATTTT. The variable domain in full, completed from reference TRBV11-2 and TRBJ1-5, reads EAGVAQSPRYKIIEKRQSVAFWCNPISGHATLYWYQQILGQGPKLLIQFQNNGVVDDSQLPKDRFSAERLKGVDSTLKIQPAKLEDSAVYLCASSLTENQPQHFGDGTRLSIL.

The chain uses TRBV28 and TRBJ1-2, with D uncertain. From germline, CDR1 is MDHEN and CDR2 SYDVKM. The CDR3 runs 14 residues. V was clipped by 8 bases and J by 7 bases, with 20 bases between them. The chain's CDR3 is CASSELPGGGGYTF. CDR3 DNA: TGTGCCAGCTCCGAGCTTCCCGGAGGCGGTGGCTACACCTTC.

This sequence joins TRBV13 and TRBJ1-3; D uncertain. There are 14 residues in the CDR3. The V gene's germline CDR1 is PRHDT and CDR2 FYEKMQ (reference sequence). V shed 1 base and J shed 0 bases, with 4 bases lying between them. The CDR3 sequence: CASSLVISGNTIYF. The CDR3 region has the DNA TGTGCCAGCAGCTTAGTTATCTCTGGAAACACCATATATTTT.

The CDR3 sequence: CASRSTGLGNTIYF. The CDR3 DNA reads TGTGCCAGCAGGTCCACAGGGCTCGGAAACACCATATATTTT. The chain carries TRBV6-6 and TRBJ1-3, with D perhaps TRBD1 (6 bases). Trimming removed 6 bases at V and 4 bases at J, with 13 bases between. The CDR3 totals 14 residues. The V gene's germline CDR1 is MNHNY and CDR2 SVGAGI (reference sequence).

The chain employs TRBV18 and TRBJ1-6; D might be TRBD1 (6 bases). Germline CDR1 and CDR2: KGHSH and LQKENI. V lost 8 bases to trimming and J lost 4 bases, with 15 bases between them. The CDR3 totals 15 residues. The CDR3 loop reads CASARGQSYNSPLHF. The CDR3 DNA reads as TGTGCCAGCGCCCGAGGACAGTCTTATAATTCACCCCTCCACTTT.

The chain joins TRBV21-1 to TRBJ2-4; the D call in the table, TRBD2, was not verified against the DNA. TRBV21-1 is annotated as a pseudogene. The CDR3 runs 20 residues. This CDR3 reads CASSKETGMGGDLAKNIQYF. The CDR3 coding sequence is TGTGCCAGCAGCAAAGAAACGGGGATGGGAGGGGATCTAGCCAAAAACATTCAGTACTTC.

The rearrangement joins TRBV29-1 to TRBJ2-1; D is possibly TRBD2 (6 bases). V lost 0 bases and J 4 bases, leaving 13 bases between the germline ends. Per germline, CDR1 SQVTM and CDR2 ANQGSEA. The CDR3 is 15 amino acids. The CDR3 DNA reads TGCAGCGTTGAAGATAGTAGGAGGGTATACAATGAGCAGTTCTTC. It codes for CSVEDSRRVYNEQFF.

This rearrangement joins TRBV3-1 (or the pseudogene TRBV3-2) to TRBJ1-1; 8 bases agree with TRBD1. V shed 4 bases and J 7 bases; nucleotides not matched to a gene: 5. Germline CDR1 LGHDT, CDR2 YNNKEL (reference sequence). This CDR3 contains 13 residues. CDR3 in amino acids: CASSPFTGGEAFF. The CDR3 DNA reads TGTGCCAGCAGCCCATTTACAGGGGGTGAAGCTTTCTTT.

This chain links TRBV12-3 or TRBV12-4 with TRBJ1-1, with 7 bases fitting TRBD1. Trimming at V came to 5 bases and at J to 1 base, leaving 1 base not matched to a gene. The CDR3 has 13 residues. The CDR3 DNA reads TGTGCCAGCAGTCGACAGGGGAACACTGAAGCTTTCTTT. It codes for CASSRQGNTEAFF.

The chain has TRBV3-1 (or the pseudogene TRBV3-2) and TRBJ1-3, with a weak D call TRBD1 (6 bases). V dropped 3 bases and J dropped 0 bases, with 9 bases sitting between them. This CDR3 comprises 15 residues. From germline, CDR1 is LGHDT and CDR2 YNNKEL (reference sequence). The CDR3 sequence is CASSHRDTSGNTIYF. The CDR3 DNA is TGTGCCAGCAGCCACAGGGACACCTCTGGAAACACCATATATTTT.

The rearrangement joins TRBV20-1 to TRBJ1-3, with no clear D. This CDR3 is 11 amino acids long. The germline V gene encodes CDR1 DFQATT and CDR2 SNEGSKA (reference sequence). Trimming cost V 4 bases and J 10 bases, with 11 bases left between them. The CDR3 protein is CSAKNQLTIYF. The CDR3 nucleotides are TGCAGTGCTAAAAACCAGTTAACCATATATTTT.

V usage is TRBV7-9 and J usage is TRBJ1-1, with TRBD1 matching over 9 bases. Unmatched junction bases numbered 12, after V lost 5 bases and J lost 5 bases. Germline CDR1 reads SEHNR; CDR2 reads FQNEAQ (reference sequence). This CDR3 is 16 amino acids long. Here the CDR3 DNA reads TGTGCCAGCAGCGACCTCACCGGGACAGGGAAAACTGAAGCTTTCTTT. Amino acid sequence: CASSDLTGTGKTEAFF.

This sequence joins TRBV12-5 and TRBJ2-1, with D maybe TRBD1 (6 bases). The V and J ends lost 6 bases and 7 bases respectively, with 16 bases between them. CDR1 is LGHNT and CDR2 is FRNRAP in the germline V gene. The CDR3 runs to 14 residues. The CDR3 region has the DNA TGTGCTAGTGGCTCCGGACAGCCGGGGAATGAGCAGTTCTTC. Its protein is CASGSGQPGNEQFF.

The chain uses TRBV5-1 and TRBJ2-2; D is perhaps TRBD1 (6 bases). Trimming left V 0 bases short and J 4 bases short, with 13 bases between. This CDR3 spans 16 amino acids. Germline values: CDR1 SGHRS, CDR2 YFSETQ. The CDR3 coding sequence is TGCGCCAGCAGCTTGGAGGGGGATGGGGGCACCGGGGAGCTGTTTTTT. It yields the protein CASSLEGDGGTGELFF.

V is TRBV4-1 and J is TRBJ1-6, with D unresolved. The ends were cut back, 0 bases at V and 7 bases at J, with 13 bases in the middle. The germline V gene has CDR1 MGHRA and CDR2 YSYEKL. The CDR3 sequence is 16 residues long. CDR3 residues: CASSQEKAARNSPLHF. As DNA, the CDR3 is TGCGCCAGCAGCCAAGAAAAAGCAGCGCGGAATTCACCCCTCCACTTT.

This clone was seen once. The chain employs TRBV27 and TRBJ2-6; D not certain. CDR3 size: 17 residues. Germline V CDR1 and CDR2: MNHEY, SMNVEV (reference sequence). Trimming stripped 6 bases from V and 2 bases from J, with 17 bases between. CDR3: CASRSTWSSAGANVLTF. The CDR3, as DNA: TGTGCCAGCAGATCCACGTGGTCGAGTGCTGGGGCCAACGTCCTGACTTTC. The variable domain in full, with the rest retrieved from reference TRBV27 and TRBJ2-6, is EAQVTQNPRYLITVTGKKLTVTCSQNMNHEYMSWYRQDPGLGLRQIYYSMNVEVTDKGDVPEGYKVSRKEKRNFPLILESPSPNQTSLYFCASRSTWSSAGANVLTFGAGSRLTVL.

The V gene is TRBV12-1, the J gene TRBJ1-3; TRBD1, the table's D call, was not compared with the DNA. TRBV12-1 is classified as a pseudogene. The CDR3 is made up of 20 amino acids. CDR3 residues: CASSSTSRDRGRAIRNTIYF. The DNA of the CDR3 is TGTGCCAGCAGCTCTACATCCCGGGACAGGGGGCGAGCTATCCGAAACACCATATATTTT.

The V gene is TRBV19, the J gene TRBJ2-5, with TRBD2 as a possible D gene (7 bases). The V and J ends lost 3 bases and 5 bases respectively, with 13 bases between them. Germline V lookup: CDR1 LNHDA, CDR2 SQIVND (reference sequence). The CDR3 is made up of 14 amino acids. The CDR3 here is CASSIGGGWETQYF. The DNA for the CDR3 is TGTGCCAGTAGTATTGGCGGGGGCTGGGAGACCCAGTACTTC.

The V and J genes are TRBV5-4 and TRBJ1-3; TRBD1 matches 8 bases. The CDR3 extends over 17 amino acids. J gave up 2 bases and V 3 bases, and 10 bases lay outside the gene matches. CDR1 and CDR2 (germline): SGHNT, YYREEE (reference sequence). The CDR3 coding sequence is TGTGCCAGCAGCTCGGGGGGCCAGGGGGCTACTGGAAACACCATATATTTT. This encodes CASSSGGQGATGNTIYF.

The sample holds one count of this clone. J is TRBJ1-2 and V is TRBV19; 7 nucleotides match TRBD1. The CDR3 consists of 13 residues. Germline CDR1 and CDR2: LNHDA and SQIVND (reference sequence). The J segment lost 10 bases and the V segment lost 6 bases, leaving 11 bases of the junction unmatched. The CDR3 DNA reads as TGTGCCAGTAGACCCTCCAGGGGGGTTAACTACACCTTC. Translated: CASRPSRGVNYTF. Drawing the rest from reference TRBV19 and TRBJ1-2, the complete variable domain is DGGITQSPKYLFRKEGQNVTLSCEQNLNHDAMYWYRQDPGQGLRLIYYSQIVNDFQKGDIAEGYSVSREKKESFPLTVTSAQKNPTAFYLCASRPSRGVNYTFGSGTRLTVV.

This clone appeared a single time. V is TRBV3-1 (or the pseudogene TRBV3-2) and J is TRBJ1-1; D not certain. Germline-derived CDR1 and CDR2 are LGHDT and YNNKEL (reference sequence). Trimming removed 3 bases at V and 7 bases at J, with 9 bases between. The CDR3 loop spans 12 amino acids. This CDR3 reads CASSHGFGEAFF. CDR3 nucleotides: TGTGCCAGCAGCCATGGCTTTGGTGAAGCTTTCTTT.

The chain employs TRBV5-4 and TRBJ1-1; D may be TRBD1 (6 bases). The CDR3 is 16 amino acids. In germline, CDR1 is SGHNT, CDR2 YYREEE (reference sequence). V was trimmed by 4 bases and J by 7 bases, leaving 23 bases between them. CDR3 amino acids: CASSPGFNRASGEAFF. The CDR3 DNA reads TGTGCCAGCAGCCCCGGTTTTAACAGGGCGAGTGGTGAAGCTTTCTTT.

This clone was detected only once. The V and J genes are TRBV20-1 and TRBJ1-5; perhaps TRBD1 as D (6 bases). CDR3 length: 14 residues. Between the trimmed V and J ends, which lost 3 bases and 3 bases, there was a span of 12 bases. Germline V gene sequence: CDR1 DFQATT, CDR2 SNEGSKA (reference sequence). The CDR3 sequence: CSASSKGHNQPQHF. CDR3 in DNA: TGCAGTGCTAGTAGTAAGGGACACAATCAGCCCCAGCATTTT.

The chain carries TRBV19 and TRBJ1-2; D remains ambiguous. V shed 2 bases and J shed 1 base, with 8 bases lying between them. Germline-derived CDR1 and CDR2 are LNHDA and SQIVND (reference sequence). This CDR3 spans 14 amino acids. CDR3 bases: TGTGCCAGTAGTATATCTCCTCTTAACTATGGCTACACCTTC. Protein product: CASSISPLNYGYTF.

The gene calls are TRBV4-2 and TRBJ1-3; possible D gene TRBD1, 5 bases. The CDR3 contains 17 residues. The V and J ends lost 0 bases and 0 bases respectively, with 12 bases between them. CDR1 LGHNA and CDR2 YNFKEQ come from the germline V gene. CDR3 amino acids: CASSQESGQSSGNTIYF. CDR3 DNA sequence: TGTGCCAGCAGCCAAGAGTCAGGACAAAGCTCTGGAAACACCATATATTTT.

The rearrangement uses TRBV6-5 and TRBJ1-5; a weak D match, TRBD1 (6 bases). This CDR3 region has 15 residues. V dropped 5 bases and J dropped 6 bases, with 17 bases sitting between them. Germline CDR1 and CDR2: MNHEY and SVGAGI. The CDR3 here is CASSLSRGSGQPQHF. In DNA form, the CDR3 reads TGTGCCAGCAGTCTGTCCAGGGGAAGTGGTCAGCCCCAGCATTTT.